Presented here are 27 T cell receptor beta chains from one specimen sequenced in a study of T cell clonotyping in hematopoietic cell transplantation. TCRdb's table, derived via immunoSEQ multiplex PCR, lists solely in-frame clones and lacks some. The repertoire holds about 5,600 clones, with 65% to 70% as singletons. Sample: PBMCs, taken 180 days after allogeneic stem cell transplant. All receptors derive from a male patient aged 50 to 60 who had an allogeneic stem cell transplant from an unrelated donor, so the T cells may come from the graft donor. Some clones in this sample may be carry-over from other donors' samples.

This chain links TRBV6-4 with TRBJ2-1; 11 bases map to TRBD2. Per germline, CDR1 MRHNA and CDR2 SNTAGT. The ends lost 2 bases at V and 6 bases at J; junction bases unmatched: 0. The CDR3 is 14 residues long. The CDR3 nucleotides are TGTGCCAGCAGTGACGGGACTAGCGGCAATGAGCAGTTCTTC. Protein: CASSDGTSGNEQFF.

The rearrangement links TRBV5-1 to TRBJ2-7; 7 bases are a match to TRBD2. There are 13 residues in the CDR3. Losses at the gene ends were 4 bases for V and 2 bases for J; bases not matched to a gene: 3. Germline-derived CDR1 and CDR2 are SGHRS and YFSETQ. The CDR3 region has the DNA TGCGCCAGCAGCCCGGGGAGGGCCTACGAGCAGTACTTC. This encodes CASSPGRAYEQYF.

The table lists this clone with a few counts. The chain carries TRBV7-2 and TRBJ1-4; the D is unclear. Germline CDR1 SGHTA, CDR2 FQGNSA. V was pared by 1 base and J by 6 bases, with 12 bases between. There are 15 residues in the CDR3. CDR3 sequence: CASSLVSLGDEKLFF. The CDR3 nucleotides are TGTGCCAGCAGCTTAGTAAGCCTTGGAGATGAAAAACTGTTTTTT.

This clone has a handful of counts. The gene calls are TRBV6-6 and TRBJ1-1; D unclear. This CDR3 region has 13 residues. The germline V gene has CDR1 MNHNY and CDR2 SVGAGI (reference sequence). Deletions cut 4 bases from V and 1 base from J, with 7 bases between. The CDR3 reads CASSSQKNTEAFF. CDR3 in DNA: TGTGCCAGCAGTTCCCAGAAGAACACTGAAGCTTTCTTT.

This clone was detected only once. The chain is built from TRBV5-4 and TRBJ1-2; D gene unclear. With 5 bases removed from V and 3 bases from J, the gap between germline ends came to 14 bases. The CDR3 is made up of 14 amino acids. From germline, CDR1 is SGHNT and CDR2 YYREEE (reference sequence). The CDR3 region has the DNA TGTGCCAGCAGTGTGGGCAGTAACCACTATGGCTACACCTTC. It encodes CASSVGSNHYGYTF.

This rearrangement joins TRBV10-3 to TRBJ2-5, with 10 bases identical to TRBD2. CDR1 is ENHRY, CDR2 SYGVKD, per germline. Losses at the gene ends were 0 bases for V and 3 bases for J; bases not matched to a gene: 13. CDR3 length equals 19 residues. The CDR3 DNA sequence: TGTGCCATCAGTGAGTCGATTCGTGTGGGGCTAGCGGGAGAAGAGACCCAGTACTTC. Its protein product is CAISESIRVGLAGEETQYF.

This rearrangement joins TRBV6-5 to TRBJ1-4; weak D call: TRBD1 (5 bases). V was clipped by 2 bases and J by 4 bases, with 11 bases between them. Germline CDR1 is MNHEY and CDR2 is SVGAGI. This CDR3 has 15 residues. The CDR3 DNA is TGTGCCAGCAGTTACACGACAGCCCTTAATGAAAAACTGTTTTTT. Translated: CASSYTTALNEKLFF.

This chain connects TRBV30 to TRBJ1-5; 7 bases match TRBD1. The length of the CDR3 is 14 residues. The V segment lost 2 bases and the J segment 6 bases; nucleotides outside the gene matches: 7. Germline V gene lookup returns CDR1 GTSNPN and CDR2 SVGIG (reference sequence). The CDR3 sequence is CAWSLGGAGQPQHF. CDR3 bases: TGTGCCTGGAGTCTAGGGGGCGCAGGTCAGCCCCAGCATTTT.

The chain is built from TRBV30 and TRBJ2-7; D could derive from TRBD1 or TRBD2 (5 bases each). This CDR3 region has 13 residues. Trimming pared 3 bases from V and 5 bases from J, leaving 14 bases between. CDR1 and CDR2 (germline): GTSNPN, SVGIG (reference sequence). The CDR3 reads CAWRIFWGHEQYF. In nucleotides, the CDR3 is TGTGCCTGGAGGATATTTTGGGGACACGAGCAGTACTTC. Full variable domain (missing parts from reference TRBV30 and TRBJ2-7): SQTIHQWPATLVQPVGSPLSLECTVEGTSNPNLYWYRQAAGRGLQLLFYSVGIGQISSEVPQNLSASRPQDRQFILSSKKLLLSDSGFYLCAWRIFWGHEQYFGPGTRLTVT.

The chain carries TRBV19 and TRBJ1-1; 10 bases are a match to TRBD1. This CDR3 is built from 17 residues. Germline loops: CDR1 LNHDA, CDR2 SQIVND (reference sequence). J lost 1 base, V lost 5 bases, and 10 bases had no gene match. The CDR3 is CASSPEDRGEWNTEAFF. In DNA form, the CDR3 reads TGTGCCAGTAGTCCGGAGGACAGGGGGGAATGGAACACTGAAGCTTTCTTT.

V gene TRBV5-6 combines with J gene TRBJ2-7, with D perhaps matching TRBD2 (6 bases). The CDR3 covers 14 residues. Germline V gene lookup returns CDR1 SGHDT and CDR2 YYEEEE. V shed 2 bases and J shed 2 bases, with 11 bases lying between them. CDR3 loop: CASSLRIAAYEQYF. The CDR3 coding sequence is TGTGCCAGCAGCTTACGAATAGCGGCCTACGAGCAGTACTTC.

This clone is a singleton in its sample. J is TRBJ1-6 and V is TRBV4-1; 12 bases agree with TRBD1. The CDR3 consists of 16 residues. With 1 base clipped from V and 13 bases from J, the junction kept 8 bases outside the gene matches. Germline V gene data show CDR1 as MGHRA and CDR2 as YSYEKL. CDR3 nucleotide sequence: TGCGCCAGCAGCCAAGGGGGGGACAGGGGGCGGTTTCCCCTCCACTTT. Translating it yields CASSQGGDRGRFPLHF.

The chain employs TRBV7-6 and TRBJ2-1; 9 bases line up with TRBD2. The V segment lost 4 bases and the J segment 11 bases; nucleotides outside the gene matches: 6. This CDR3 is built from 13 residues. The V gene's germline CDR1 is SGHVS and CDR2 FNYEAQ. The CDR3 DNA reads as TGTGCCAGCAGCTCCTTGACTAGCGGACAGCAGTTCTTC. It translates to CASSSLTSGQQFF.

This CDR3 reads CASSSRQEEKLFF. The CDR3 region has the DNA TGTGCCAGCAGCTCACGACAGGAGGAAAAACTGTTTTTT. The rearrangement joins TRBV9 to TRBJ1-4; D is perhaps TRBD1 (6 bases). The CDR3 runs to 13 residues. Germline loops: CDR1 SGDLS, CDR2 YYNGEE. V was trimmed by 4 bases and J by 8 bases, leaving 12 bases between them.

This chain uses TRBV30 with TRBJ1-1; D remains unclear. The CDR3 has 16 amino acids. V was clipped by 6 bases and J by 2 bases, with 22 bases between them. Per germline, CDR1 GTSNPN and CDR2 SVGIG (reference sequence). This CDR3 reads CACNPLRRGSNTEAFF. As DNA, the CDR3 is TGTGCCTGTAACCCACTGAGGAGAGGGTCTAACACTGAAGCTTTCTTT. The complete variable domain, with remaining parts taken from reference TRBV30 and TRBJ1-1, reads SQTIHQWPATLVQPVGSPLSLECTVEGTSNPNLYWYRQAAGRGLQLLFYSVGIGQISSEVPQNLSASRPQDRQFILSSKKLLLSDSGFYLCACNPLRRGSNTEAFFGQGTRLTVV.

This clone was seen more than once but under ten times. The rearrangement links TRBV6-5 to TRBJ1-1, with D maybe TRBD1 (6 bases). With 7 bases removed from V and 11 bases from J, the gap between germline ends came to 14 bases. Germline lookup yields CDR1 MNHEY and CDR2 SVGAGI. This CDR3 region has 11 residues. DNA of the CDR3: TGTGCCAGCACGCAGGGGAAGATGGCTTTCTTT. Its protein product is CASTQGKMAFF.

This chain connects TRBV6-5 to TRBJ1-1, with 10 bases identical to TRBD1. CDR1 MNHEY and CDR2 SVGAGI come from the germline V gene. V lost 5 bases to trimming and J lost 5 bases; unmatched junction nucleotides: 2. This CDR3 spans 13 amino acids. CDR3 protein: CASSRQGATEAFF. The CDR3 region has the DNA TGTGCCAGCAGTCGACAGGGGGCAACTGAAGCTTTCTTT.

In DNA, the CDR3 is TGCAGTGCTAGTTTAGTATCCGAGCAGTACTTC. This encodes CSASLVSEQYF. This chain uses TRBV20-1 with TRBJ2-5; no clear D gene. The J call is in doubt because the DNA end fits TRBJ2-7 better. Germline V gives CDR1 DFQATT, CDR2 SNEGSKA (reference sequence). This CDR3 has 11 amino acids.

This rearrangement joins TRBV25-1 to TRBJ2-3; 9 nucleotides line up with TRBD2. J lost 6 bases, V lost 4 bases, and 14 bases had no gene match. Germline V CDR1 and CDR2: MGHDK, SYGVNS. CDR3 size: 17 residues. CDR3 DNA: TGTGCCAGCAGTGGGTTGGGTCGAGGACTAGCGTCGGATACGCAGTATTTT. Its translation: CASSGLGRGLASDTQYF.

The chain joins TRBV27 to TRBJ2-7; maybe TRBD2 (6 bases). CDR1 MNHEY and CDR2 SMNVEV come from the germline V gene (reference sequence). V lost 3 bases and J 9 bases, leaving 18 bases between the germline ends. This CDR3 has 14 residues. The CDR3: CASSLSGEARWQYF. CDR3 nucleotides: TGTGCCAGCAGTTTGTCGGGAGAAGCACGGTGGCAGTACTTC.

The V call is TRBV6-6, the J call TRBJ1-1; the D is unclear. Trimming cost V 2 bases and J 2 bases, with 3 bases left between them. Germline CDR1 MNHNY, CDR2 SVGAGI (reference sequence). The CDR3 runs to 12 residues. The CDR3 loop reads CASSYRNTEAFF. CDR3 in DNA: TGTGCCAGCAGTTACCGCAACACTGAAGCTTTCTTT.

The chain recombines TRBV7-2 with TRBJ2-5; D unresolved. The V and J ends lost 1 base and 5 bases respectively, with 11 bases between them. The germline gives CDR1 SGHTA, CDR2 FQGNSA. CDR3 length: 14 residues. CDR3 bases: TGTGCCAGCAGCTTAGGATGGGGTTCGGAGACCCAGTACTTC. This codes for CASSLGWGSETQYF.

This clone showed up just once. The V call is TRBV5-6, the J call TRBJ2-7, with 7 nucleotides matching TRBD1. The length of the CDR3 is 15 residues. Germline V gene lookup returns CDR1 SGHDT and CDR2 YYEEEE. Trimming took 1 base from V and 9 from J; bases not matched to a gene: 13. The CDR3: CASSLTWTGGFGQYF. The CDR3 DNA reads TGTGCCAGCAGCTTGACTTGGACAGGTGGATTCGGGCAGTACTTC.

The CDR3 here is CAISVGARDVQYF. CDR3 DNA: TGTGCCATCAGTGTGGGGGCAAGGGACGTGCAGTACTTC. This chain joins TRBV10-3 and TRBJ2-7; a weak D match, TRBD1 (6 bases). Trimming stripped 4 bases from V and 9 bases from J, with 16 bases between. The germline V gene encodes CDR1 ENHRY and CDR2 SYGVKD. The CDR3 covers 13 residues.

The V call is TRBV7-6, the J call TRBJ1-6; D not certain. The CDR3 is 15 residues long. Germline V gene sequence: CDR1 SGHVS, CDR2 FNYEAQ. Trimming took off 5 bases at V and 11 bases at J, with 19 bases between the two ends. The CDR3 loop is CASSPRQNGVTPLHF. The CDR3 nucleotides read TGTGCCAGCAGCCCACGCCAAAACGGGGTGACACCCCTCCACTTT.

The chain has TRBV14 and TRBJ1-1, with D maybe TRBD1 (6 bases). V was pared by 5 bases and J by 1 base, with 8 bases between. The V gene's germline CDR1 is SGHDN and CDR2 FVKESK. There are 13 residues in the CDR3. The CDR3 loop reads CASSKQGNTEAFF. CDR3 sequence (DNA): TGTGCCAGCAGCAAACAGGGGAACACTGAAGCTTTCTTT.

Here the CDR3 reads CATTTGTGLLEQYF. The CDR3 DNA reads TGTGCCACCACCACCGGGACAGGGCTTCTCGAGCAGTACTTC. V gene TRBV6-6 combines with J gene TRBJ2-7, with TRBD1 matching over 9 bases. Trimming cost V 10 bases and J 6 bases; bases outside gene matches: 13. There are 14 residues in the CDR3. Germline CDR1 reads MNHNY; CDR2 reads SVGAGI (reference sequence).